This entry lists 5 T cell receptor beta chains sequenced from one sample in a study of T cells in women clearing cervical HPV infection. Profiling relied on immunoSEQ multiplex PCR, and the TCRdb table lists in-frame clones only, not all of them. Its listing shows 20,000 to 25,000 clones. Material for sequencing was blood buffy coat. These TCRs come from a woman between 18 and 70 years old with a cervical HPV16 infection that either progressed to CIN3+ or cleared (not recorded which).

CDR3 bases read: TGCGCCAGCAGCGGCCGGGCCGGGGGGGAGACC. Encoded protein: CASSGRAGGET. The complete CDR3 reads CASSGRAGGETQYF. This sequence joins TRBV5-1 and TRBJ2-5; 7 nucleotides line up with TRBD2. The DNA ends 3 residues before the CDR3 does, and the rest of the CDR3 is filled in from the germline J gene. V shed 4 bases and J 5 bases; nucleotides not matched to a gene: 8. CDR3 length: 14 residues. Germline values: CDR1 SGHRS, CDR2 YFSETQ.

Comments on this clone: Read data end 3 residues before the CDR3 end; the end is taken from the germline J gene. The chain recombines TRBV6-2 or TRBV6-3 with TRBJ1-2; D unresolved. The CDR3 has 16 residues. From germline, CDR1 is MNHEY and CDR2 SVGEGT. This CDR3 reads CASSHPLAGPYNDYTF. Partial CDR3 DNA: TGTGCCAGCAGTCATCCTCTAGCGGGTCCGTACAATGAC.

As regards this clone: The read halts 3 residues ahead of the CDR3 end, with the missing end drawn from the germline J gene. V is TRBV20-1 and J is TRBJ2-3, with TRBD1 matching over 8 bases. The CDR3 sequence is 14 residues long. Germline CDR1 is DFQATT and CDR2 is SNEGSKA (reference sequence). Incomplete CDR3 DNA: TGCAGTGCCACCCGGGACAGGTACCAAGAGACG. Residues: CSATRDRYQET. The full CDR3 is CSATRDRYQETQYF.

Note on this clone: Read data end 3 residues before the CDR3 end; the end is taken from the germline J gene. The chain links TRBV7-6 to TRBJ2-3; 11 nucleotides match TRBD2. Germline assignment: CDR1 SGHVS and CDR2 FNYEAQ. This CDR3 contains 15 residues. The CDR3 sequence is CASSLDGTSGTSQYF. The part of the CDR3 DNA that was read is TGTGCCAGCAGCTTAGACGGGACTAGCGGTACTTCG.

To note about this clone: From the germline J gene comes the end of the CDR3, since the read stops 3 residues before it. This chain links TRBV28 with TRBJ2-3; TRBD2 matches 7 bases. This CDR3 has 16 residues. Germline CDR1 reads MDHEN; CDR2 reads SYDVKM. After removal of 6 bases from V and 2 bases from J, the junction contained 11 bases not matched to a gene. CDR3 residues: CASSPQASGYTDTQYF. Partial CDR3 DNA: TGTGCCAGCAGCCCTCAGGCTAGCGGTTACACAGATACG. Supplemented by reference TRBV28 and TRBJ2-3, the full variable domain reads DVKVTQSSRYLVKRTGEKVFLECVQDMDHENMFWYRQDPGLGLRLIYFSYDVKMKEKGDIPEGYSVSREKKERFSLILESASTNQTSMYLCASSPQASGYTDTQYFGPGTRLTVL.